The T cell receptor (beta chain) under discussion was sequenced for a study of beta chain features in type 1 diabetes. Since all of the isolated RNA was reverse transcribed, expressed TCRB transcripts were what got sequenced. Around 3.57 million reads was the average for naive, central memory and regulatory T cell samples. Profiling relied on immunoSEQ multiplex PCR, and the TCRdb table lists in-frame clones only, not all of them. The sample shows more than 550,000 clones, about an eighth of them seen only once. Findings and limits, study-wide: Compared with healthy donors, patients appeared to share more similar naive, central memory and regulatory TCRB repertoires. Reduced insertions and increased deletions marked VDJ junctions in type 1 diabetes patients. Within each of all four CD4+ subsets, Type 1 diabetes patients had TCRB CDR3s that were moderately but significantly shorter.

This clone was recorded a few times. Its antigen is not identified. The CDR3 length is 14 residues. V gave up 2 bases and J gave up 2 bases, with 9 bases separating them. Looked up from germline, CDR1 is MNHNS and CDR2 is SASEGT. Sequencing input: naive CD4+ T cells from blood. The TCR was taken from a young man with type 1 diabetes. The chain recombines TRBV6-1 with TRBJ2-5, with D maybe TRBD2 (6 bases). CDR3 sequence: CASSESGLQETQYF. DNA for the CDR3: TGTGCCAGCAGTGAATCGGGACTGCAAGAGACCCAGTACTTC.